The 25 T cell receptor beta chains reported below all come from one sample, sequenced in a study of cytomegalovirus exposure and HLA in healthy donors. The primer mix had 60 Vbeta and 13 Jbeta primers. Some clones are missing from TCRdb's copy, which holds only in-frame ones; the method was immunoSEQ multiplex PCR. The sample gives around 63,000 clones, more than 80% of which show up once; over 2.5% is in the top ten. The sample comprised PBMCs. These TCRs come from a woman aged 25 to 39 in good health and CMV-seronegative.

The V and J genes are TRBV19 and TRBJ2-3, with 8 bases fitting TRBD1. Trimming at V came to 1 base and at J to 4 bases, leaving 1 base not matched to a gene. CDR1 and CDR2 (germline): LNHDA, SQIVND (reference sequence). The CDR3 extends over 14 amino acids. CDR3 coding DNA: TGTGCCAGTAGTATAGGCAGGGGGCCAGATACGCAGTATTTT. Translated: CASSIGRGPDTQYF.

The count of this clone is one. The chain is built from TRBV5-1 and TRBJ2-1; 7 nucleotides line up with TRBD2. The CDR3 consists of 14 residues. Germline loops: CDR1 SGHRS, CDR2 YFSETQ. V dropped 5 bases and J dropped 9; count of bases not matched to a gene: 11. This CDR3 reads CASRTTGGPSEQFF. Here the CDR3 DNA reads TGCGCCAGCAGGACAACGGGGGGTCCCAGTGAGCAGTTCTTC.

V is TRBV5-4 and J is TRBJ2-5, with a tentative D call TRBD1 (6 bases). V lost 1 base and J lost 2, with 12 bases in between. CDR1 and CDR2 from the germline V gene are SGHNT and YYREEE (reference sequence). The CDR3 totals 15 residues. The chain's CDR3 is CASSLYGQRQETQYF. In nucleotides, the CDR3 is TGTGCCAGCAGCTTGTATGGACAGCGGCAAGAGACCCAGTACTTC.

This chain links TRBV15 with TRBJ2-5; D not certain. CDR1 LNHNV and CDR2 YYDKDF come from the germline V gene (reference sequence). V was clipped by 0 bases and J by 1 base, with 6 bases between them. This CDR3 region has 14 residues. CDR3 DNA sequence: TGTGCCACCAGCAGAGATCGCGGCCAAGAGACCCAGTACTTC. This sequence encodes CATSRDRGQETQYF.

The genes are TRBV14 and TRBJ1-3; 8 positions agree with TRBD1. CDR3 length: 16 residues. The ends lost 3 bases at V and 1 base at J; junction bases unmatched: 5. Per the germline V gene, CDR1 is SGHDN and CDR2 is FVKESK. The CDR3 DNA is TGTGCCAGCAGCCAGAACCGACAGGGGTCTGGAAACACCATATATTTT. It translates to CASSQNRQGSGNTIYF.

This clone was detected a few times. The chain recombines TRBV11-3 with TRBJ1-4, with a weak D call TRBD1 (5 bases). V was shortened by 4 bases and J by 5 bases, with 14 bases between the two germline ends. The CDR3 consists of 15 residues. Germline V lookup: CDR1 SGHNT, CDR2 YENEEA. The DNA of the CDR3 is TGTGCCAGCAGCTCCTTAGACAGCGCCAATGAAAAACTGTTTTTT. Translation: CASSSLDSANEKLFF.

The gene calls are TRBV4-3 and TRBJ1-1; D gene unclear. The V and J ends lost 1 base and 1 base respectively, with 7 bases between them. The germline V gene encodes CDR1 LGHNA and CDR2 YSLEER. This CDR3 comprises 14 residues. The CDR3, as DNA: TGCGCCAGCAGCCAAGGTGGCCCGAACACTGAAGCTTTCTTT. The encoded protein is CASSQGGPNTEAFF.

V is TRBV18 and J is TRBJ2-3, with 8 nucleotides matching TRBD2. The CDR3 has 18 amino acids. Germline assignment: CDR1 KGHSH and CDR2 LQKENI. V shed 4 bases, J shed 4 bases, and the junction held 16 bases outside the gene matches. The CDR3 reads CASSRSGSASGSPDTQYF. The CDR3 nucleotides are TGTGCCAGCTCACGCTCAGGATCGGCTAGCGGGTCCCCAGATACGCAGTATTTT.

The gene calls are TRBV2 and TRBJ2-7, with 8 bases identical to TRBD1. The V and J ends lost 6 bases and 4 bases, in that order; junction bases with no gene match: 11. Per germline, CDR1 SNHLY and CDR2 FYNNEI. This CDR3 is built from 15 residues. Written as DNA, the CDR3 is TGTGCCAGCAGGGGACGGACAGGGCCCTTGTACGAGCAGTACTTC. Translation gives CASRGRTGPLYEQYF.

This clone came up once. This sequence joins TRBV5-5 and TRBJ2-7; 7 positions match TRBD2. Germline CDR1 and CDR2: SGHKS and YYEKEE (reference sequence). V was clipped by 4 bases and J by 1 base; unmatched bases: 8. The CDR3 totals 15 residues. Here the CDR3 reads CASSGLGEGSYEQYF. The DNA for the CDR3 is TGTGCCAGCAGCGGGCTGGGGGAGGGGTCCTACGAGCAGTACTTC.

This chain joins TRBV19 and TRBJ2-2, with 10 bases that match TRBD2. Germline trimming cut 6 bases from V and 1 base from J; bases unmatched to any gene: 5. Germline V lookup: CDR1 LNHDA, CDR2 SQIVND (reference sequence). This CDR3 has 16 amino acids. Here the CDR3 reads CASRTSGDQNTGELFF. The DNA for the CDR3 is TGTGCCAGTAGAACTAGCGGGGACCAGAACACCGGGGAGCTGTTTTTT.

This clone was detected only a few times. The V and J genes are TRBV6-5 and TRBJ1-5; possibly TRBD1 for D (5 bases). This CDR3 comprises 13 residues. Germline V gene lookup returns CDR1 MNHEY and CDR2 SVGAGI. V lost 0 bases and J lost 9, with 9 bases in between. The CDR3 protein is CASSYSDRGPQHF. The CDR3 DNA reads as TGTGCCAGCAGTTACTCAGACAGAGGGCCCCAGCATTTT.

The rearrangement links TRBV7-6 to TRBJ2-3; 10 bases fit TRBD2. Germline CDR1 is SGHVS and CDR2 is FNYEAQ. CDR3 size: 15 residues. With V trimmed by 5 bases and J by 6 bases, 8 bases remained unmatched. The DNA for the CDR3 is TGTGCCAGCAGCCCGCGTAGCGGGGGGCCCGATACGCAGTATTTT. Protein: CASSPRSGGPDTQYF.

The V and J genes are TRBV11-2 and TRBJ1-6; TRBD1 might be the D (5 bases). The CDR3 is 14 residues long. The germline CDR1 and CDR2 sequences are SGHAT and FQNNGV. V gave up 5 bases and J gave up 7 bases, with 12 bases separating them. Here the CDR3 reads CASSMGQPNSPLHF. The CDR3 nucleotides read TGTGCCAGCAGCATGGGGCAGCCCAATTCACCCCTCCACTTT.

V gene TRBV4-1 combines with J gene TRBJ1-1, with D perhaps matching TRBD1 (6 bases). Trimming stripped 1 base from V and 4 bases from J, with 13 bases between. Germline CDR1 is MGHRA and CDR2 is YSYEKL. The CDR3 is 15 amino acids. The CDR3 DNA reads as TGCGCCAGCAGCCAAGTGGGGGGGCTGGGCACTGAAGCTTTCTTT. As protein: CASSQVGGLGTEAFF.

V gene TRBV7-2 combines with J gene TRBJ1-3; TRBD1 might be the D (5 bases). The germline V gene has CDR1 SGHTA and CDR2 FQGNSA. The CDR3 totals 15 residues. The V gene lost 1 base and the J gene lost 4 bases, with 11 bases spanning the gap. CDR3 loop: CASSLGVGAGNTIYF. CDR3 bases: TGTGCCAGCAGCTTAGGCGTAGGGGCAGGAAACACCATATATTTT.

This sequence joins TRBV5-3 and TRBJ1-2, with TRBD1 matching over 7 bases. TRBV5-3 is an ORF; its function is uncertain. This CDR3 comprises 18 residues. Trimming at V came to 2 bases and at J to 5 bases, leaving 18 bases not matched to a gene. For the CDR3, the DNA is TGTGCCAGAAGCTTTGCCCTGCTTTGTTTGAGACAGGGTTATGGCTACACCTTC. It is translated as CARSFALLCLRQGYGYTF.

This clone turned up a few times. V usage is TRBV6-5 and J usage is TRBJ2-7; TRBD1 might be the D (6 bases). The CDR3 spans 12 residues. The germline V and J ends were trimmed by 5 bases and 3 bases, with 8 bases remaining between them. Germline V CDR1 and CDR2: MNHEY, SVGAGI. The DNA of the CDR3 is TGTGCCAGCAGTGTCAGGGGCTACGAGCAGTACTTC. Its protein is CASSVRGYEQYF.

This clone appeared a single time. This sequence joins TRBV10-2 and TRBJ2-5, with D uncertain. Between the trimmed V and J ends, which lost 10 bases and 5 bases, there was a span of 17 bases. This CDR3 region has 13 residues. Per germline, CDR1 WSHSY and CDR2 SAAADI. The CDR3 nucleotides are TGCGCCACCGCGCTGACGAGGAAGGAGACCCAGTACTTC. Protein sequence: CATALTRKETQYF.

CDR3 in amino acids: CASSEGQGNEKLFF. The CDR3 DNA reads TGTGCCAGCAGTGAGGGGCAGGGGAATGAAAAACTGTTTTTT. V gene TRBV6-1 combines with J gene TRBJ1-4; possibly TRBD1 for D (6 bases). Trimming removed 3 bases from V and 5 bases from J, with 10 bases in between. CDR1 MNHNS and CDR2 SASEGT come from the germline V gene. The CDR3 is 14 amino acids.

V is TRBV7-2 and J is TRBJ2-3, with 7 bases fitting TRBD1. The CDR3 sequence is 13 residues long. The V segment lost 3 bases and the J segment 6 bases; nucleotides outside the gene matches: 3. CDR1 and CDR2 (germline): SGHTA, FQGNSA. The CDR3, as DNA: TGTGCCAGCAGCTTGATACAGGGGGATACGCAGTATTTT. Encoded protein: CASSLIQGDTQYF.

The rearrangement joins TRBV11-2 to TRBJ1-2; tentative D call: TRBD1 (5 bases). Germline loops: CDR1 SGHAT, CDR2 FQNNGV. CDR3 length: 12 amino acids. V was clipped by 3 bases and J by 7 bases, with 9 bases between them. The CDR3, as DNA: TGTGCCAGCAGCTTCAGGGCTGGTGGCTACACCTTC. Translated: CASSFRAGGYTF.

The gene calls are TRBV6-4 and TRBJ1-2; D is uncertain. Trimming pared 0 bases from V and 6 bases from J, leaving 11 bases between. The germline gives CDR1 MRHNA, CDR2 SNTAGT. The CDR3 consists of 14 residues. Written as DNA, the CDR3 is TGTGCCAGCAGTGACTCAGAGGGTTTTGATGGCTACACCTTC. Amino acid sequence: CASSDSEGFDGYTF.

The chain uses TRBV4-1 and TRBJ1-3; maybe TRBD1 (5 bases). This CDR3 comprises 17 residues. V lost 1 base to trimming and J lost 0 bases, with 13 bases between them. Germline V gene data show CDR1 as MGHRA and CDR2 as YSYEKL. CDR3 amino acids: CASSQGGYGSSGNTIYF. The CDR3 coding sequence is TGCGCCAGCAGCCAAGGGGGCTACGGCAGCTCTGGAAACACCATATATTTT.

The chain combines TRBV29-1 with TRBJ2-7; no firm D call. Germline V lookup: CDR1 SQVTM, CDR2 ANQGSEA. V dropped 0 bases and J dropped 4 bases, with 4 bases sitting between them. The CDR3 totals 11 residues. The CDR3 region is CSVEDAYEQYF. The CDR3, as DNA: TGCAGCGTTGAAGATGCGTACGAGCAGTACTTC.